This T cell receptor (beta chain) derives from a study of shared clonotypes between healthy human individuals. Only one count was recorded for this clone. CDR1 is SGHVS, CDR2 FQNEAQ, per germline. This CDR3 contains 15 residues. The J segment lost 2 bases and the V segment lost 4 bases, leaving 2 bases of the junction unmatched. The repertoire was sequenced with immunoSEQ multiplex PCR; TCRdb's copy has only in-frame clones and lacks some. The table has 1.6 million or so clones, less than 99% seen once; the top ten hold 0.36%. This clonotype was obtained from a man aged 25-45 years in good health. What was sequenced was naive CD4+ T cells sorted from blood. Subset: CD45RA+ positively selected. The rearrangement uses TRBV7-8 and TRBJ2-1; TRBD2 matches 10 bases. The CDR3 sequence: CASSSLAGTYNEQFF. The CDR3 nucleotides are TGTGCCAGCAGCTCACTAGCGGGGACCTACAATGAGCAGTTCTTC.